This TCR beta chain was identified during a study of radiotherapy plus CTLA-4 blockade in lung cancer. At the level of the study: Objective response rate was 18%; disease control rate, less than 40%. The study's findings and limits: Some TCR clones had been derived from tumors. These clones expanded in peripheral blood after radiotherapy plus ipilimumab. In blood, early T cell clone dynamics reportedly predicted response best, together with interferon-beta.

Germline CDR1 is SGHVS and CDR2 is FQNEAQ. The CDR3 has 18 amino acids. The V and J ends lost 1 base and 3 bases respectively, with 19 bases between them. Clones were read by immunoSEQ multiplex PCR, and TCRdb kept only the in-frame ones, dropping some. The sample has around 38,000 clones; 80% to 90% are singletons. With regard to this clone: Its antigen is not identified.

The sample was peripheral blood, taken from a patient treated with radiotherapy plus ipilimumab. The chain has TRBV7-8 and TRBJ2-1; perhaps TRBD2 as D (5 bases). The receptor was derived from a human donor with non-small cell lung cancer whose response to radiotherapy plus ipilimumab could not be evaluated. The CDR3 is CASSLVLGGRAVYNEQFF. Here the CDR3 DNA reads TGTGCCAGCAGCTTAGTGCTCGGAGGTCGAGCGGTCTACAATGAGCAGTTCTTC.